These T cell receptor beta chains were read from a single sample in a study of blood T cell repertoires in COVID-19. The table came from immunoSEQ multiplex PCR; TCRdb's copy has only in-frame clones and leaves some out. The sample has roughly 200,000 clones, roughly 90% seen once. Sequencing used PBMCs or T cells enriched from blood (not recorded which). The receptors derive from a woman between 35 and 50 years old with acute COVID-19. The CDR3 runs from the conserved cysteine through the conserved F or W. A D gene is named only where the DNA matches it firmly.

J gene | D gene | V gene | CDR3 protein
TRBJ2-2 | . | TRBV2 | CASSESRQPANTGELFF
TRBJ2-3 | . | TRBV6-2/TRBV6-3 | CASSYWASSTDTQYF
TRBJ1-1 | . | TRBV5-1 | CASSLEPGTEAFF
TRBJ1-1 | . | TRBV7-6 | CASSLAASGNTEAFF
TRBJ1-6 | . | TRBV7-2 | CASSLRAGRGASSPLHF
TRBJ2-1 | TRBD1 | TRBV5-1 | CASRTGVGNEQFF
TRBJ2-5 | . | TRBV18 | CASSLDSFQETQYF
TRBJ2-1 | . | TRBV7-3 | CASSLSGQEVYNEQFF
TRBJ2-5 | TRBD2 | TRBV2 | CASSAPGLAGLDWKTQYF
TRBJ1-4 | . | TRBV11-2 | CASSPFSEKLFF
TRBJ2-5 | TRBD1 | TRBV11-2 | CASRSLGTGGQETQYF
TRBJ1-5 | TRBD1 | TRBV4-1 | CASSKWTGGVGQPQHF
TRBJ1-2 | . | TRBV24-1 | CATSFGGGAGYTF
TRBJ1-2 | TRBD1 | TRBV29-1 | CSVEGTGTSNYGYTF
TRBJ1-1 | . | TRBV5-1 | CASSLETSVYTEAFF
TRBJ2-7 | . | TRBV19 | CASSEPPSYEQYF
TRBJ1-5 | . | TRBV2 | CASSHSGWYQPQHF
TRBJ1-2 | . | TRBV5-1 | CASSPQDTYGYTF
TRBJ2-7 | TRBD1 | TRBV5-1 | CASYPGQGSYEQYF
TRBJ1-1 | . | TRBV28 | CASSWSDIQGGNEKNTEAFF
TRBJ1-1 | TRBD1 | TRBV7-9 | CASSIGGGRGTEAFF
TRBJ2-5 | . | TRBV29-1 | CSVEFSQETQYF
TRBJ1-6 | . | TRBV2 | CASSAWTARHNSPLHF
TRBJ2-5 | TRBD1 | TRBV4-3 | CASSQGTGEGETQYF
TRBJ2-3 | . | TRBV9 | CASSVSWWGGETDTQYF
TRBJ1-1 | . | TRBV11-2 | CASRQGGMTEAFF
TRBJ2-2 | . | TRBV10-3 | CAISERQITGELFF
TRBJ1-1 | . | TRBV27 | CASSTGWGDEAFF
TRBJ2-1 | TRBD1 | TRBV27 | CATYTGGGHNEQFF
TRBJ1-1 | . | TRBV7-2 | CASSLPERGFGEAFF
TRBJ2-1 | . | TRBV24-1 | CATSDTRDNEQFF
TRBJ1-2 | . | TRBV12-3/TRBV12-4 | CASTPRGQSGDTF
TRBJ2-7 | . | TRBV19 | CASSMRGSSSLGEQYF
TRBJ1-5 | . | TRBV19 | CASRWRVGSNQPQHF
TRBJ1-2 | . | TRBV18 | CASSPAINEGGYTF
TRBJ2-1 | TRBD2 | TRBV6-2/TRBV6-3 | CASSISGYNEQFF
TRBJ2-3 | TRBD2 | TRBV6-2/TRBV6-3 | CASSRLAGGTDTQYF
TRBJ1-1 | TRBD1 | TRBV19 | CASMGQGAGEAFF
TRBJ1-1 | TRBD1 | TRBV15 | CATSRDRGRVTEAFF
TRBJ1-1 | TRBD1 | TRBV12-5 | CASGLVLGQGGAEAFF
TRBJ2-3 | . | TRBV7-9 | CATPRGDTDTQYF
TRBJ1-2 | . | TRBV29-1 | CSGTDFYGYTF
TRBJ2-7 | . | TRBV11-1 | CASSLLGGKQYF
TRBJ2-1 | . | TRBV29-1 | CSVVKGVNEQFF
TRBJ2-5 | TRBD1 | TRBV5-4 | CASSKSDRGEETQYF
TRBJ1-4 | . | TRBV7-2 | CASSYSIFNEKLFF
TRBJ1-1 | . | TRBV9 | CASSVGVGEVFF
TRBJ1-2 | TRBD1 | TRBV19 | CASRPGQGARYGYTF
TRBJ1-2 | . | TRBV11-2 | CASSLGRQGFGHGYTF
TRBJ1-2 | TRBD1 | TRBV6-4 | CASSVVQGNYGYTF
TRBJ1-1 | TRBD1 | TRBV3-1/TRBV3-2 | CASSSTGGRNTEAFF